The 13 T cell receptor beta chains listed next were all sequenced from one sample in a study of CD8+CD57+ T cells in acquired aplastic anemia. TCR beta VDJ and CDR3 were profiled, and genomic DNA was the template. MiXCR was run by TCRdb on the reads, yielding one entry per CDR3 protein. The table shows around 140,000 distinct CDR3 sequences, with around 41% occurring only once. Specimen: sorted CD4+, CD8+, or CD8+CD57+ T cells (not recorded which) from PBMCs. Source of these receptors: a human donor in good health, serving as a control.

This clonotype was found a few times. CDR3 sequence reads: CAWGMGVKETQYF. For the CDR3, the DNA is TGTGCCTGGGGCATGGGGGTTAAAGAGACCCAGTACTTC. The rearrangement links TRBV30 to TRBJ2-5; D is possibly TRBD1 or TRBD2 (5 bases each). Trimming pared 5 bases from V and 3 bases from J, leaving 13 bases between. Germline CDR1 is GTSNPN and CDR2 is SVGIG (reference sequence). This CDR3 contains 13 residues.

The CDR3 protein is CASSQRQGGTVEAFF. As DNA, the CDR3 is TGTGCCAGCAGCCAACGACAGGGGGGGACAGTTGAAGCTTTCTTT. This chain uses TRBV7-9 with TRBJ1-1; 9 bases match TRBD1. V was pared by 5 bases and J by 7 bases, with 11 bases of the junction left unmatched. The CDR3 contains 15 residues. Germline values: CDR1 SEHNR, CDR2 FQNEAQ (reference sequence).

The chain combines TRBV7-8 with TRBJ2-1; D remains ambiguous. The germline V and J ends were trimmed by 3 bases and 4 bases, with 1 base remaining between them. There are 11 residues in the CDR3. Germline CDR1 is SGHVS and CDR2 is FQNEAQ. The CDR3 bases are TGTGCCAGCAGCTTTTACAATGAGCAGTTCTTC. Residues: CASSFYNEQFF.

The table lists this clonotype with many counts. The rearrangement joins TRBV20-1 to TRBJ1-6; 7 bases are shared with TRBD1. V shed 1 base and J 7 bases; nucleotides not matched to a gene: 7. This CDR3 contains 15 residues. Germline V gives CDR1 DFQATT, CDR2 SNEGSKA (reference sequence). The CDR3 DNA sequence: TGCAGTGCTAGAGGAAGGGACAGTGACAATTCACCCCTCCACTTT. As protein: CSARGRDSDNSPLHF.

This clonotype has only one observation. The germline gene is not matched at one end of the junction; a read error may be the cause. This sequence joins TRBV24-1 and TRBJ2-3, with 8 bases matching TRBD1. The CDR3 covers 14 residues. The germline CDR1 and CDR2 sequences are KGHDR and SFDVKD. In DNA form, the CDR3 reads TGTGCCAGCAGTCCAGGGGGCTGGCCAGATACGCAGTATTTT. This encodes CASSPGGWPDTQYF.

This sequence joins TRBV7-9 and TRBJ2-3; D may correspond to TRBD1 or TRBD2 (5 bases each). This CDR3 spans 13 amino acids. With 5 bases removed from V and 11 bases from J, the gap between germline ends came to 17 bases. The germline V gene encodes CDR1 SEHNR and CDR2 FQNEAQ (reference sequence). CDR3 in amino acids: CASSPTGTARQYF. The CDR3 coding sequence is TGTGCCAGCAGCCCAACCGGGACGGCAAGGCAGTATTTT.

This clonotype was seen many times. This chain uses TRBV5-1 with TRBJ1-5, with D perhaps matching TRBD1 (6 bases). Trimming left V 0 bases short and J 2 bases short, with 12 bases between. The CDR3 extends over 16 amino acids. Germline lookup yields CDR1 SGHRS and CDR2 YFSETQ. CDR3 in amino acids: CASSLEGGAGNQPQHF. CDR3 nucleotides: TGCGCCAGCAGCTTGGAGGGGGGCGCGGGCAATCAGCCCCAGCATTTT.

This clonotype was seen many times. The V call is TRBV19, the J call TRBJ2-3; D not certain. Germline V lookup: CDR1 LNHDA, CDR2 SQIVND (reference sequence). The V and J ends lost 6 bases and 6 bases respectively, with 10 bases between them. This CDR3 is built from 12 residues. The CDR3, as DNA: TGTGCCAGTAGCCCTACTTGGGATACGCAGTATTTT. Amino acids: CASSPTWDTQYF.

This clonotype was recorded at least ten times. The V and J genes are TRBV24-1 and TRBJ2-1; D not certain. Trimming shortened V by 1 base and J by 7 bases, and 19 bases separated the two germline ends. CDR1 and CDR2 (germline): KGHDR, SFDVKD. The CDR3 is 17 residues long. Written as DNA, the CDR3 is TGTGCCACCAGTGATTTTAAAGGCGAAGGACCCCTAAATGAGCAGTTCTTC. This sequence encodes CATSDFKGEGPLNEQFF.

This sequence joins TRBV2 and TRBJ1-1; D is ambiguous. Germline-derived CDR1 and CDR2 are SNHLY and FYNNEI. The V gene lost 6 bases and the J gene lost 7 bases, with 18 bases spanning the gap. CDR3 length equals 14 residues. CDR3 protein: CASSQEEGSDEAFF. The DNA for the CDR3 is TGTGCCAGCAGCCAAGAGGAAGGGAGCGATGAAGCTTTCTTT.

A word on this clonotype: A much larger clone differs by one base, so this may be a read error. The chain has TRBV5-1 and TRBJ2-5, with 9 bases lining up with TRBD1. J gave up 7 bases and V 4 bases, and 5 bases lay outside the gene matches. There are 13 residues in the CDR3. Germline V gene lookup returns CDR1 SGHRS and CDR2 YFSETQ. The CDR3, as DNA: TGCGCCAGCAGCCCGACAGGGGGAGGGACCCAGTACTTC. This gives the protein CASSPTGGGTQYF.

Concerning this clonotype itself: Just one base apart from a much larger clone, this may be a read error. The chain links TRBV5-1 to TRBJ2-7; a weak D match, TRBD2 (6 bases). CDR3 size: 13 residues. CDR1 and CDR2 (germline): SGHRS, YFSETQ. The CDR3 is CAGSLGRGKEQYF. In DNA form, the CDR3 reads TGCGCCGGCAGCTTAGGACGGGGGAAGGAGCAGTACTTC.

The chain uses TRBV15 and TRBJ2-5; 10 bases map to TRBD2. This CDR3 has 16 amino acids. Per the germline V gene, CDR1 is LNHNV and CDR2 is YYDKDF (reference sequence). The J segment lost 3 bases and the V segment lost 3 bases, leaving 7 bases of the junction unmatched. CDR3 in DNA: TGTGCCACCAGCAGGCGACTAGCGGGTCAGGAAGAGACCCAGTACTTC. This sequence encodes CATSRRLAGQEETQYF.